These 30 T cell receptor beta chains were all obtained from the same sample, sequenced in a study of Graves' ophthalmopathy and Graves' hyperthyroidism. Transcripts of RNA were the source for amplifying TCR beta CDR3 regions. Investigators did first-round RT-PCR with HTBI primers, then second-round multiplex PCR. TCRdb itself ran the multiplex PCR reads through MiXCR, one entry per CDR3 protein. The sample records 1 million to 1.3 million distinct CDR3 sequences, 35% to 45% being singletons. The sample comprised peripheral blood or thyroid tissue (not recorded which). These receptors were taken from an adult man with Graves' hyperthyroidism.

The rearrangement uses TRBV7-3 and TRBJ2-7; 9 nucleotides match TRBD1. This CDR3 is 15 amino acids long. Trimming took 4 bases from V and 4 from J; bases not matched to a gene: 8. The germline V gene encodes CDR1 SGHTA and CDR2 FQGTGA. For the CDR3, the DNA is TGTGCCAGCAGCTGGGGACAGGGACCCAATTACGAGCAGTACTTC. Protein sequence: CASSWGQGPNYEQYF.

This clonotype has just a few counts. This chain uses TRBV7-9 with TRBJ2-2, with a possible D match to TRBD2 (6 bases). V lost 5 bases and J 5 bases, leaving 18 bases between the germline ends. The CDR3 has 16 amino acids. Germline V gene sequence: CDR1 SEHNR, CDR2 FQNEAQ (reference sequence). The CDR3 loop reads CASSQGRCACTGELFF. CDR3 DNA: TGTGCCAGCAGCCAAGGGAGGTGCGCCTGTACCGGGGAGCTGTTTTTT.

In DNA form, the CDR3 reads TGTGCCAGCAGTTTATCAGGGAACGGGCAGTACTTC. It translates to CASSLSGNGQYF. The chain combines TRBV6-6 with TRBJ2-7, with D tentatively TRBD1 (5 bases). The CDR3 sequence is 12 residues long. Per the germline V gene, CDR1 is MNHNY and CDR2 is SVGAGI (reference sequence). V was cut by 4 bases and J by 9 bases, with 13 bases left in between.

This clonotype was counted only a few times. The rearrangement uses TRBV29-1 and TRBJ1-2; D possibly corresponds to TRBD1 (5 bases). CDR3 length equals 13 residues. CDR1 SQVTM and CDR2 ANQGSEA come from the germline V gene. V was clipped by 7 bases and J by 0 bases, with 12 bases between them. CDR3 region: CSARTPTNYGYTF. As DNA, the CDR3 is TGCAGCGCACGGACACCTACTAACTATGGCTACACCTTC.

The CDR3 DNA sequence: TGTGCCAGCAGCCAAGGAGTACGAGGGGAGCTGTTTTTT. This sequence encodes CASSQGVRGELFF. The chain employs TRBV3-1 and TRBJ2-2; D call uncertain. There are 13 residues in the CDR3. Germline V gene sequence: CDR1 LGHDT, CDR2 YNNKEL (reference sequence). Trimming cost V 1 base and J 8 bases, with 8 bases left between them.

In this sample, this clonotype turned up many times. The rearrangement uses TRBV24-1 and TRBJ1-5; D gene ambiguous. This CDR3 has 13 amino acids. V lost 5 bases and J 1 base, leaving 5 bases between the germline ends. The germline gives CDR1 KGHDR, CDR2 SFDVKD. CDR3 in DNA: TGTGCCACCAGTGCGGACAGCAATCAGCCCCAGCATTTT. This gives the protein CATSADSNQPQHF.

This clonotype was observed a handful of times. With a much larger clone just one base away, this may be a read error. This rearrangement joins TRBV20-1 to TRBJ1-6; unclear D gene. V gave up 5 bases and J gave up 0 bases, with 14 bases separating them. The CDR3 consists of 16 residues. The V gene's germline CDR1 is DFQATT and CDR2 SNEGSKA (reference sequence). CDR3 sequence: CSAVAPARSYNSPLHF. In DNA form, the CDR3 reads TGCAGTGCTGTAGCCCCCGCGCGCTCCTATAATTCACCCCTCCACTTT.

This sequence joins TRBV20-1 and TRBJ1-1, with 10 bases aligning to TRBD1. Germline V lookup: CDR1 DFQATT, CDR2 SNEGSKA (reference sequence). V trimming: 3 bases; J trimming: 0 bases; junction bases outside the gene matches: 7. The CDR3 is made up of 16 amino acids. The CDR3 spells CSASRDRGPMNTEAFF. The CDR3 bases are TGCAGTGCTAGCAGGGACAGGGGCCCCATGAACACTGAAGCTTTCTTT.

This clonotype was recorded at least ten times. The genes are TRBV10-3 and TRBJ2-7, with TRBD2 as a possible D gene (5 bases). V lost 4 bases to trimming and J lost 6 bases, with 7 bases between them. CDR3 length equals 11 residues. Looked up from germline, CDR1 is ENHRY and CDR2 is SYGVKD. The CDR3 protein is CAISGGIEQYF. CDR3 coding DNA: TGTGCCATCAGTGGAGGGATCGAGCAGTACTTC.

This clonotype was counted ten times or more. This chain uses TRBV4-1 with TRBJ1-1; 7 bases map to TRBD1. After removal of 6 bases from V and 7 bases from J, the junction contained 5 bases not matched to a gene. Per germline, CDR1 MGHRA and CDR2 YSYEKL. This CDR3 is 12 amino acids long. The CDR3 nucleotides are TGCGCCAGCAGATCCGGGACAGTTGAAGCTTTCTTT. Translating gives CASRSGTVEAFF.

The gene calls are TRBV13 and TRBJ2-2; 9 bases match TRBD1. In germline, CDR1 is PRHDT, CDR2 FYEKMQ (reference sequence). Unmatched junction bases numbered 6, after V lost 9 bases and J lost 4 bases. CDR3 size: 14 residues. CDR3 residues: CASPGQGSTGELFF. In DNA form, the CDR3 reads TGTGCCAGTCCGGGACAGGGTTCCACCGGGGAGCTGTTTTTT.

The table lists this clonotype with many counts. DNA of the CDR3: TGCAGTGCCATGCACAGGGGCTCCTACGAGCAGTACTTC. Its translation is CSAMHRGSYEQYF. This chain connects TRBV20-1 to TRBJ2-7; 7 nucleotides line up with TRBD1. The CDR3 is made up of 13 amino acids. Germline V gene lookup returns CDR1 DFQATT and CDR2 SNEGSKA (reference sequence). The J segment lost 0 bases and the V segment lost 6 bases, leaving 5 bases of the junction unmatched.

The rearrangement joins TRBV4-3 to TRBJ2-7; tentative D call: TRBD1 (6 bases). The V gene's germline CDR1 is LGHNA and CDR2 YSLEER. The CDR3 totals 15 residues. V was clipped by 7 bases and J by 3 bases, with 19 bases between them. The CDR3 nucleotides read TGCGCCAGCAACCATTATCCGGGACAACTCTACGAGCAGTACTTC. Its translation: CASNHYPGQLYEQYF.

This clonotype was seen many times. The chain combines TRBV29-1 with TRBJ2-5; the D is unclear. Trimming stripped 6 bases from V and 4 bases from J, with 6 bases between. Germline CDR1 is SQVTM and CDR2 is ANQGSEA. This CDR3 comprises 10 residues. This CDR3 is CSVPLETQYF. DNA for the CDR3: TGCAGCGTCCCCCTAGAGACCCAGTACTTC.

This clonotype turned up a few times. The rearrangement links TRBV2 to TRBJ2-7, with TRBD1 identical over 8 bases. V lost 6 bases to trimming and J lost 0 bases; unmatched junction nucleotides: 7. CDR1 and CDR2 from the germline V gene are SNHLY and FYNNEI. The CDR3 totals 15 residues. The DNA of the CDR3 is TGTGCCAGCAGCCAAGGGACAGGAAACTCCTACGAGCAGTACTTC. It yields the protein CASSQGTGNSYEQYF.

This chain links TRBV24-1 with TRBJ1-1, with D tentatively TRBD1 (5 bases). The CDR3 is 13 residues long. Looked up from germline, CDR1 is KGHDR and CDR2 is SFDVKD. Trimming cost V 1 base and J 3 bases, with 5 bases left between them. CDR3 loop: CATSDFRDTEAFF. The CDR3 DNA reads TGTGCCACCAGTGATTTCAGGGACACTGAAGCTTTCTTT.

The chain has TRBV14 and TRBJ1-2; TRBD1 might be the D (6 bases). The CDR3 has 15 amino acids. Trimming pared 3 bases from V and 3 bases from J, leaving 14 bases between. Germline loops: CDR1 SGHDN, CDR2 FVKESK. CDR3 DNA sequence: TGTGCCAGCAGCCAGCAGAACAGGGAGGACTATGGCTACACCTTC. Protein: CASSQQNREDYGYTF. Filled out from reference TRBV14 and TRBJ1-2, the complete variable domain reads EAGVTQFPSHSVIEKGQTVTLRCDPISGHDNLYWYRRVMGKEIKFLLHFVKESKQDESGMPNNRFLAERTGGTYSTLKVQPAELEDSGVYFCASSQQNREDYGYTFGSGTRLTVV.

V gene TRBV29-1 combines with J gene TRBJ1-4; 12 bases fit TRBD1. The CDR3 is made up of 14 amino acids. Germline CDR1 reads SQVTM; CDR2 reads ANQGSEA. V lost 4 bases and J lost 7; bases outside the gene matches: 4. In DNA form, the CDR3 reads TGCAGCGTTGGGGGACAGGGGGCTGTTGAAAAACTGTTTTTT. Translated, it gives CSVGGQGAVEKLFF.

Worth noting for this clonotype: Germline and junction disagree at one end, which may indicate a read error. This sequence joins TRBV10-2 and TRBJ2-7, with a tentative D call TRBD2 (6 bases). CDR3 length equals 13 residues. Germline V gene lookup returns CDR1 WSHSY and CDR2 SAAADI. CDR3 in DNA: TGTGCCAGACCTACTGGGGGAGGAGTCGAGCAGTACTTC. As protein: CARPTGGGVEQYF.

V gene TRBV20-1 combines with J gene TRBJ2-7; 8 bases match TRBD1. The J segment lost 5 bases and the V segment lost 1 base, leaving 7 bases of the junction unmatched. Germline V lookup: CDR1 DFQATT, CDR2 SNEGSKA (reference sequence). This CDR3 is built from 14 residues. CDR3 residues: CSARGWTGLNEQYF. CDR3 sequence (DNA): TGCAGTGCTAGAGGGTGGACAGGGTTGAACGAGCAGTACTTC.

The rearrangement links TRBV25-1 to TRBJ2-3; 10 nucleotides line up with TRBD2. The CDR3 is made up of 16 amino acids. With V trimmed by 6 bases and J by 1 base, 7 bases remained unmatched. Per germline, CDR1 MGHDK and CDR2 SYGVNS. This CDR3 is CASSVRTSGGTDTQYF. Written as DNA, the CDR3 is TGTGCCAGCAGCGTGAGGACTAGCGGAGGCACAGATACGCAGTATTTT.

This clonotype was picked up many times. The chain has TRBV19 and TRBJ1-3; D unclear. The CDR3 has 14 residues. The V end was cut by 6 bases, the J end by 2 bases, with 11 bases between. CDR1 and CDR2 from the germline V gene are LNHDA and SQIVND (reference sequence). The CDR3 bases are TGTGCCAGTAGCCTAGACGGAACTGGAAACACCATATATTTT. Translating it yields CASSLDGTGNTIYF.

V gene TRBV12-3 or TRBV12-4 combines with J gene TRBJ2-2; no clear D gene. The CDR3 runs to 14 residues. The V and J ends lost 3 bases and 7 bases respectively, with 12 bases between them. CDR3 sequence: CASSFGFWVGELFF. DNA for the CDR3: TGTGCCAGCAGTTTCGGGTTTTGGGTCGGGGAGCTGTTTTTT.

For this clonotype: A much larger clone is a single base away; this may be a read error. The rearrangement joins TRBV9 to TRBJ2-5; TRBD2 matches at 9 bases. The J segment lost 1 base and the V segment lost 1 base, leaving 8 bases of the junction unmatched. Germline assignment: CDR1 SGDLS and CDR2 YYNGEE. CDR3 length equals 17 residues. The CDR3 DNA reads TGTGCCAGCAGCGTAACCTTGCTAGCGGGGATCCAAGAGACCCAGTACTTC. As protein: CASSVTLLAGIQETQYF.

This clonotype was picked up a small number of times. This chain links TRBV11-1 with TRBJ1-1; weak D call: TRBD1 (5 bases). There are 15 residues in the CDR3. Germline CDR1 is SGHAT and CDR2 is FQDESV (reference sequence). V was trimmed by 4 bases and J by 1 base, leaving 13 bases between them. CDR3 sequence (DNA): TGTGCCAGCAGCTCCCCCAGGGAGCAGAACACTGAAGCTTTCTTT. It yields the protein CASSSPREQNTEAFF.

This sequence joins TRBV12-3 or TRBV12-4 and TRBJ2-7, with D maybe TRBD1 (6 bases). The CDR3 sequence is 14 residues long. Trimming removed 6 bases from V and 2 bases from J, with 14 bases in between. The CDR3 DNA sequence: TGTGCCAGCAGGCCTGGACAGTTTACCTACGAGCAGTACTTC. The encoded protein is CASRPGQFTYEQYF.

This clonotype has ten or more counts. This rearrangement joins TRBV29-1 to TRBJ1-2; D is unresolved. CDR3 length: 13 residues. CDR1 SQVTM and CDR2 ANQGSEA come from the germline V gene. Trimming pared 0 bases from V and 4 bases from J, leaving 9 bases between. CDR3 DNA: TGCAGCGTTGAAGATAAGGGAAGCTATGGCTACACCTTC. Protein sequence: CSVEDKGSYGYTF.

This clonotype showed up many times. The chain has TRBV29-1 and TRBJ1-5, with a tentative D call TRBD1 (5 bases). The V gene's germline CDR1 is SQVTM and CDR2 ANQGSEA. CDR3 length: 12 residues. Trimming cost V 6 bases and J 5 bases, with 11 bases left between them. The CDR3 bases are TGCAGCGTGGCGGGGGGGGATCAGCCCCAGCATTTT. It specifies CSVAGGDQPQHF.

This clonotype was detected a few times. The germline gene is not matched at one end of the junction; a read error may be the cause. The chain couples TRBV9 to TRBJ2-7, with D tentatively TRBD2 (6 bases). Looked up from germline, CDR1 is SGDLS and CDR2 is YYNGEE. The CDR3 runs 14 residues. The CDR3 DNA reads TGTGCCAGCAGCGTAGGGGCCAGCACGGGGGAGCAGCACTTC. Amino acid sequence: CASSVGASTGEQHF.

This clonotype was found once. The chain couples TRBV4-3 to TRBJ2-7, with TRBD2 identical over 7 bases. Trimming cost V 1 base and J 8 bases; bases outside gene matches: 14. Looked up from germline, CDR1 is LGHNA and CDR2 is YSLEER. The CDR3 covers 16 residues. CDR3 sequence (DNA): TGCGCCAGCAGCCAAGGAGGGGCGGGAGTAGGGTACAAGCAGTACTTC. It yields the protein CASSQGGAGVGYKQYF.